Here is one TCR beta chain with its context. Its specificity is not known. The germline V gene encodes CDR1 MNHEY and CDR2 SVGAGI. CDR3 length: 14 residues. Trimming removed 8 bases at V and 1 base at J, with 15 bases between. The source of the sample is a study of T cell responses to AZD1222 COVID-19 vaccine. Measured with immunoSEQ multiplex PCR; TCRdb has only the in-frame clones, and not every one. The profile covers 95,000 to 110,000 clones, with over 90% appearing a single time and 4.5% to 5% taken by the ten largest. Points from the study as a whole: The span of vaccine-associated CD4 TCRs extended across spike, with dominance at 160-218 and 743-854.

This receptor was obtained from an adult in good health. The starting material was peripheral blood, obtained on day 0 of AZD1222 vaccination. The V and J genes are TRBV6-5 and TRBJ2-7; D is possibly TRBD2 (5 bases). For the CDR3, the DNA is TGTGCCAGCGCAACTAGTTTTAGGTCCTACGAGCAGTACTTC. Translating gives CASATSFRSYEQYF.